This T cell receptor beta chain originates from a study of blood T cell repertoires in COVID-19. Assay: immunoSEQ multiplex PCR; the TCRdb copy retains only in-frame clones and omits some. Of 220,000 or so clones in the sample, around 89% were seen once. Individuals drawn from around 24 US areas were roughly 18 to 89 years old. This receptor was taken from a man over 45 who had been exposed to COVID-19. Input material: PBMCs or T cells enriched from blood (not recorded which).

The DNA of the CDR3 is TGCAGTGCTAGTGACAGGGGACGCGTTGGGTCGGAAGAGCAGTACTTC. This encodes CSASDRGRVGSEEQYF. The gene calls are TRBV20-1 and TRBJ2-7, with 8 bases identical to TRBD1. Trimming took 3 bases from V and 7 from J; bases not matched to a gene: 17. This CDR3 is 16 amino acids long. Germline V lookup: CDR1 DFQATT, CDR2 SNEGSKA (reference sequence).